A selection of T cell receptor beta chains follows, all from one sample in a study of cytomegalovirus exposure and HLA in healthy donors. The assay was immunoSEQ multiplex PCR, and TCRdb's table has in-frame clones only and misses some. The table shows some 150,000 clones, with roughly 80% occurring only once. Sequencing input: PBMCs. These receptors all stem from a man aged 40-50 years in good health and CMV-seronegative. Both conserved end residues are part of each CDR3. D genes are given only for firm matches. A clone size is listed for some rows: how often the clone was seen (once, few, many), or a class if it is expanded.

clone size: .
V gene: TRBV30
J gene: TRBJ2-1
D gene: TRBD2
CDR3 protein: CASTRQSGGIYNEQFF
CDR3 DNA: TGTGCCTCGACAAGACAAAGCGGGGGGATTTACAATGAGCAGTTCTTC

clone size: .
V gene: TRBV18
J gene: TRBJ2-5
D gene: .
CDR3 protein: CASSVGKMGIGETQYF
CDR3 DNA: TGTGCCAGCTCAGTCGGGAAGATGGGTATCGGGGAGACCCAGTACTTC

clone size: few
V gene: TRBV5-1
J gene: TRBJ1-6
D gene: TRBD1
CDR3 protein: CASSLAGQEYSPLHF
CDR3 DNA: TGCGCCAGCAGCTTGGCGGGACAGGAGTATTCACCCCTCCACTTT

clone size: few
V gene: TRBV4-1
J gene: TRBJ1-3
D gene: .
CDR3 protein: CASSQTGFGGNTIYF
CDR3 DNA: TGCGCCAGCAGCCAAACAGGGTTCGGTGGAAACACCATATATTTT

clone size: .
V gene: TRBV30
J gene: TRBJ2-1
D gene: .
CDR3 protein: CAWNGPQGPQFF
CDR3 DNA: TGTGCCTGGAACGGTCCCCAGGGGCCACAGTTCTTC

clone size: once
V gene: TRBV6-5
J gene: TRBJ2-5
D gene: TRBD1
CDR3 protein: CASSFRGQGETQYF
CDR3 DNA: TGTGCCAGCAGTTTTAGGGGGCAGGGGGAGACCCAGTACTTC

clone size: .
V gene: TRBV10-3
J gene: TRBJ2-3
D gene: TRBD1
CDR3 protein: CAISESGQLAQYF
CDR3 DNA: TGTGCCATCAGTGAGTCGGGACAGCTGGCGCAGTATTTT

clone size: .
V gene: TRBV27
J gene: TRBJ1-6
D gene: .
CDR3 protein: CASSLSRRGSNSPLHF
CDR3 DNA: TGTGCCAGCAGTTTATCCCGCAGGGGTTCTAATTCACCCCTCCACTTT

clone size: .
V gene: TRBV10-1
J gene: TRBJ2-5
D gene: TRBD1
CDR3 protein: CASSEFGTAQETQYF
CDR3 DNA: TGCGCCAGCAGTGAGTTCGGGACAGCTCAAGAGACCCAGTACTTC

clone size: once
V gene: TRBV6-5
J gene: TRBJ1-1
D gene: .
CDR3 protein: CASSYSRSENTEAFF
CDR3 DNA: TGTGCCAGCAGTTACTCTCGGTCCGAGAACACTGAAGCTTTCTTT

clone size: .
V gene: TRBV5-1
J gene: TRBJ1-3
D gene: .
CDR3 protein: CASSLFGELGNTIYF
CDR3 DNA: TGCGCCAGCAGCTTGTTCGGCGAACTCGGGAACACCATATATTTT

clone size: .
V gene: TRBV5-1
J gene: TRBJ1-2
D gene: TRBD1
CDR3 protein: CASSSYEGAGGYTF
CDR3 DNA: TGCGCCAGCAGCTCTTACGAGGGGGCGGGAGGCTACACCTTC

clone size: once
V gene: TRBV19
J gene: TRBJ1-1
D gene: TRBD1
CDR3 protein: CASHQRTGPAFF
CDR3 DNA: TGTGCCAGTCACCAACGGACAGGGCCGGCTTTCTTT

clone size: .
V gene: TRBV7-9
J gene: TRBJ2-2
D gene: .
CDR3 protein: CASAWGELFF
CDR3 DNA: TGTGCCAGCGCGTGGGGGGAGCTGTTTTTT

clone size: .
V gene: TRBV7-8
J gene: TRBJ2-5
D gene: TRBD1
CDR3 protein: CASSFNRGLETQYF
CDR3 DNA: TGTGCCAGCAGCTTCAACAGGGGGTTAGAGACCCAGTACTTC

clone size: once
V gene: TRBV6-1
J gene: TRBJ2-7
D gene: .
CDR3 protein: CASSESVRGVYEQYF
CDR3 DNA: TGTGCCAGCAGTGAGTCTGTTCGCGGGGTCTACGAGCAGTACTTC

clone size: .
V gene: TRBV27
J gene: TRBJ2-2
D gene: .
CDR3 protein: CASSSLDTGELFF
CDR3 DNA: TGTGCCAGCAGTTCCCTAGACACCGGGGAGCTGTTTTTT

clone size: .
V gene: TRBV19
J gene: TRBJ2-2
D gene: TRBD1
CDR3 protein: CASSSQGSATGELFF
CDR3 DNA: TGTGCCAGTAGTTCACAGGGGTCGGCCACCGGGGAGCTGTTTTTT

clone size: .
V gene: TRBV7-9
J gene: TRBJ1-2
D gene: TRBD1
CDR3 protein: CASSEVAGTGNYGYTF
CDR3 DNA: TGTGCCAGCAGCGAAGTAGCAGGGACAGGGAACTATGGCTACACCTTC

clone size: .
V gene: TRBV13
J gene: TRBJ2-5
D gene: .
CDR3 protein: CASSLVGGGLQETQYF
CDR3 DNA: TGTGCCAGCAGCTTAGTAGGCGGGGGCTTACAAGAGACCCAGTACTTC

clone size: .
V gene: TRBV6-5
J gene: TRBJ2-1
D gene: .
CDR3 protein: CASSYANPSYNEQFF
CDR3 DNA: TGTGCCAGCAGTTACGCTAACCCCTCCTACAATGAGCAGTTCTTC

clone size: .
V gene: TRBV6-1
J gene: TRBJ2-3
D gene: .
CDR3 protein: CASSIAETDTQYF
CDR3 DNA: TGTGCCAGCAGCATAGCGGAAACAGATACGCAGTATTTT

clone size: few
V gene: TRBV6-1
J gene: TRBJ1-5
D gene: .
CDR3 protein: CASSVGEPQHF
CDR3 DNA: TGTGCCAGCAGTGTAGGGGAGCCCCAGCATTTT

clone size: .
V gene: TRBV6-6
J gene: TRBJ2-2
D gene: .
CDR3 protein: CASLPRDINTGELFF
CDR3 DNA: TGTGCCAGCCTTCCCCGAGACATAAACACCGGGGAGCTGTTTTTT

clone size: .
V gene: TRBV27
J gene: TRBJ1-1
D gene: TRBD1
CDR3 protein: CASRQGGYNTEAFF
CDR3 DNA: TGTGCCAGCAGGCAGGGGGGATATAACACTGAAGCTTTCTTT

clone size: once
V gene: TRBV9
J gene: TRBJ2-2
D gene: .
CDR3 protein: CASSVDGQGTGELFF
CDR3 DNA: TGTGCCAGCAGCGTAGATGGGCAGGGGACCGGGGAGCTGTTTTTT

clone size: .
V gene: TRBV9
J gene: TRBJ2-1
D gene: .
CDR3 protein: CASSPRSTSLEQFF
CDR3 DNA: TGTGCCAGCAGCCCACGATCGACTAGTTTGGAGCAGTTCTTC

clone size: few
V gene: TRBV28
J gene: TRBJ1-1
D gene: .
CDR3 protein: CASSLRGFDAEAFF
CDR3 DNA: TGTGCCAGCAGTTTACGGGGGTTCGACGCTGAAGCTTTCTTT

clone size: .
V gene: TRBV6-1
J gene: TRBJ2-1
D gene: TRBD2
CDR3 protein: CASRAASGGRDEQFF
CDR3 DNA: TGTGCCAGCAGGGCCGCTAGCGGGGGAAGGGATGAGCAGTTCTTC

clone size: .
V gene: TRBV27
J gene: TRBJ2-7
D gene: .
CDR3 protein: CASSFTRGSYEQYF
CDR3 DNA: TGTGCCAGCAGTTTCACCCGGGGGTCCTACGAGCAGTACTTC

clone size: once
V gene: TRBV11-2
J gene: TRBJ2-7
D gene: TRBD1
CDR3 protein: CASSSTLGTDHEQYF
CDR3 DNA: TGTGCCAGCAGCTCAACCCTGGGGACAGACCACGAGCAGTACTTC

clone size: .
V gene: TRBV28
J gene: TRBJ1-3
D gene: .
CDR3 protein: CASSEGDVGRNTIYF
CDR3 DNA: TGTGCCAGCAGTGAAGGAGACGTAGGCCGAAACACCATATATTTT

clone size: .
V gene: TRBV10-3
J gene: TRBJ2-7
D gene: .
CDR3 protein: CAISGGQIGYEQYF
CDR3 DNA: TGTGCCATCAGTGGAGGTCAGATCGGCTACGAGCAGTACTTC

clone size: .
V gene: TRBV7-8
J gene: TRBJ1-4
D gene: TRBD1
CDR3 protein: CASSLARVGGIGEKLFF
CDR3 DNA: TGTGCCAGCAGCTTAGCGAGGGTAGGGGGCATTGGGGAAAAACTGTTTTTT

clone size: .
V gene: TRBV5-4
J gene: TRBJ2-3
D gene: .
CDR3 protein: CASSLSRGAADTQYF
CDR3 DNA: TGTGCCAGCAGCTTATCCCGGGGGGCGGCAGATACGCAGTATTTT

clone size: few
V gene: TRBV6-6
J gene: TRBJ2-7
D gene: TRBD2
CDR3 protein: CASIGLAGESYEQYF
CDR3 DNA: TGTGCCAGCATTGGACTAGCGGGGGAGTCCTACGAGCAGTACTTC

clone size: few
V gene: TRBV27
J gene: TRBJ2-3
D gene: .
CDR3 protein: CASIPENTDTQYF
CDR3 DNA: TGTGCCAGCATTCCGGAGAACACAGATACGCAGTATTTT

clone size: .
V gene: TRBV13
J gene: TRBJ2-7
D gene: TRBD1
CDR3 protein: CASSFRGQGSYEQYF
CDR3 DNA: TGTGCCAGCAGCTTTCGAGGACAGGGGAGTTACGAGCAGTACTTC

clone size: few
V gene: TRBV11-3
J gene: TRBJ2-3
D gene: .
CDR3 protein: CASSPDGITDTQYF
CDR3 DNA: TGTGCCAGCAGCCCCGACGGGATCACAGATACGCAGTATTTT

clone size: once
V gene: TRBV5-1
J gene: TRBJ2-7
D gene: .
CDR3 protein: CASRPGNGYEQYF
CDR3 DNA: TGCGCCAGCAGGCCGGGTAACGGGTACGAGCAGTACTTC

clone size: .
V gene: TRBV30
J gene: TRBJ2-7
D gene: TRBD1
CDR3 protein: CAFDRGLYEQYF
CDR3 DNA: TGTGCCTTCGACAGGGGGCTCTACGAGCAGTACTTC

clone size: .
V gene: TRBV9
J gene: TRBJ2-1
D gene: .
CDR3 protein: CASSVARNEQFF
CDR3 DNA: TGTGCCAGCAGCGTAGCTCGCAATGAGCAGTTCTTC

clone size: .
V gene: TRBV7-9
J gene: TRBJ1-1
D gene: .
CDR3 protein: CASSVGTEAFF
CDR3 DNA: TGTGCCAGCTCAGTTGGCACTGAAGCTTTCTTT

clone size: .
V gene: TRBV4-3
J gene: TRBJ1-2
D gene: TRBD1
CDR3 protein: CASSVGQSYGYTF
CDR3 DNA: TGCGCCAGCAGCGTGGGACAGAGCTATGGCTACACCTTC

clone size: .
V gene: TRBV19
J gene: TRBJ2-1
D gene: TRBD2
CDR3 protein: CASSIPSGGVYNEQFF
CDR3 DNA: TGTGCCAGTAGTATCCCCAGCGGGGGGGTCTACAATGAGCAGTTCTTC

clone size: .
V gene: TRBV4-1
J gene: TRBJ2-1
D gene: TRBD1
CDR3 protein: CASSPPTGLWFNEQFF
CDR3 DNA: TGCGCCAGCAGCCCGCCGACAGGGTTGTGGTTCAATGAGCAGTTCTTC

clone size: .
V gene: TRBV6-6
J gene: TRBJ1-1
D gene: .
CDR3 protein: CASSYSLDSQNTEAFF
CDR3 DNA: TGTGCCAGCAGTTACTCCTTGGACAGCCAGAACACTGAAGCTTTCTTT